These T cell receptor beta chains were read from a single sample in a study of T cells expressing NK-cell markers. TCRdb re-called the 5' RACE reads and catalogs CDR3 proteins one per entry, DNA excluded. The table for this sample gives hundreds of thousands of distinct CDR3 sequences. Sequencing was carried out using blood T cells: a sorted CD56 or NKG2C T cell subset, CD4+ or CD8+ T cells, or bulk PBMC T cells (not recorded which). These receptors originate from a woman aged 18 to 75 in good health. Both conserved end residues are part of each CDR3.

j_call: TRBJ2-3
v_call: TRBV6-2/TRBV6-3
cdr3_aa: CASSPVPRVITDTQYF

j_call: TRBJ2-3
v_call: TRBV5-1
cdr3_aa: CASSLDPGADTQYF

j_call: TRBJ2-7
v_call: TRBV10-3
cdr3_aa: CAIGGQGATYEQYF

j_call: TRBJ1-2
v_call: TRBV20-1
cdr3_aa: CSASIVGQAVGNYGYTF

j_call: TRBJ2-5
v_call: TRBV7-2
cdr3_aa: CASSSFSGTETQYF

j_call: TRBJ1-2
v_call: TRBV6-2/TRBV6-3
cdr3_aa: CASSYSAGGTYGYTF

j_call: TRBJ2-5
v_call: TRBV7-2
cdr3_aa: CASSLGASGGRVETQYF

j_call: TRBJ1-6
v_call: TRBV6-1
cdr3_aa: CASSVIEDYNSPLHF

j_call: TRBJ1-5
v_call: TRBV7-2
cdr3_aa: CASSLGTATLGNQPQHF

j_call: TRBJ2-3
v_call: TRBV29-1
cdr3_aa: CSAKSSTDTQYF

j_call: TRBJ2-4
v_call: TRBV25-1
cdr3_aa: CASSADRGHNIQYF

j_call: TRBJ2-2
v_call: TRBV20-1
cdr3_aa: CSALVATGPRTGELFF

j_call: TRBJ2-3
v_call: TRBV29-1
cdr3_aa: CSAQEGSDTQYF

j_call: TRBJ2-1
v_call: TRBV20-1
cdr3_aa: CSHYISGGANEQFF

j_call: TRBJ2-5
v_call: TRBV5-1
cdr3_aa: CASSLGLQGETQYF

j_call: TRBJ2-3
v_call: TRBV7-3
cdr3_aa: CASSLRWDRAPDTQYF

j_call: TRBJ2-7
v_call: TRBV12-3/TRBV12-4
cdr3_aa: CASSQFYEQYF

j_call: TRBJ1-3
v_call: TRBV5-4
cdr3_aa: CASSLGPSGNTIYF

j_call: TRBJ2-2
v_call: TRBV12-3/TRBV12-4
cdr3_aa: CASSLGNQGANTGELFF

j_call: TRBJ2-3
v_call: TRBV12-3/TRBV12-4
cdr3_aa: CASSQHITQYF

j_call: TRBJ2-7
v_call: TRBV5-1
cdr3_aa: CASSLVLAGGRYEQYF

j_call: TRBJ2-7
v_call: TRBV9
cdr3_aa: CASSGAGSIGREQYF

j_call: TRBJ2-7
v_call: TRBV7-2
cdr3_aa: CASSLSSIYEQYF

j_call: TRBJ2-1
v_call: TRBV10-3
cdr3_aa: CATGVAGAEFF

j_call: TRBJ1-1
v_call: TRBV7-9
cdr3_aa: CASSSRGGEAFF

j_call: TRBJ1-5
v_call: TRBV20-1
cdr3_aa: CSPPGSSNQPQHF

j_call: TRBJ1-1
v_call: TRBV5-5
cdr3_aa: CASGNRGYMNTEAFF

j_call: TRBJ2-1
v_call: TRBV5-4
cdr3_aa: CASSIIGGEQFF

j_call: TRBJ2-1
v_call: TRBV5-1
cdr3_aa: CASSLEGVRSGEQFF

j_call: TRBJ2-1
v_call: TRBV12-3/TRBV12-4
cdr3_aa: CASNTPRLAGFDEQFF

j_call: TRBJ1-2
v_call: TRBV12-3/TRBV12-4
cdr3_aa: CASSLLGDRPYGYTF

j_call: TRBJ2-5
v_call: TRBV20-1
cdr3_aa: CSASRAGGGETQYF

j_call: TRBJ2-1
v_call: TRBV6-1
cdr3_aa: CASSLGRVYNEQFF

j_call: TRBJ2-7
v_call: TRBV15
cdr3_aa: CATSSVEYEQYF

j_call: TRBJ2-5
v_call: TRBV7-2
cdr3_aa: CASSKDGLGETQYF

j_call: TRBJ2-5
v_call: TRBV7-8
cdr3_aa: CASSRRLAGGLKETQYF

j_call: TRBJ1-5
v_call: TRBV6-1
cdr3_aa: CASSELTARSIDQPQHF

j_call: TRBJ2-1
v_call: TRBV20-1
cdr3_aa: CSARAGTSGYNEQFF

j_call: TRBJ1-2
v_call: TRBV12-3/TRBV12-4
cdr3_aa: CASSLGRGGRGYTF

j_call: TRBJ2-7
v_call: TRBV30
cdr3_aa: CAWRQAGGPAYEQYF

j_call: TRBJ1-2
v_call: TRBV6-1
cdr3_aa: CASSEAVRGVGYTF

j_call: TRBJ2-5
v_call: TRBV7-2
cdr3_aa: CASSWGGPREAQYF

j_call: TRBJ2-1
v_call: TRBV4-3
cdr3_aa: CASSQGNGENEQFF